This record concerns one T cell receptor beta chain sequence. The table came from immunoSEQ multiplex PCR; TCRdb's copy has only in-frame clones and leaves some out. Altogether 2 million to 3 million clones are present, roughly 93% being singletons, with the ten largest covering about 0.38%. The germline CDR1 and CDR2 sequences are MDHEN and SYDVKM. CDR3 size: 15 residues. Unmatched junction bases numbered 11, after V lost 4 bases and J lost 5 bases. This entry is derived from a study of shared clonotypes between healthy human individuals. The chain recombines TRBV28 with TRBJ2-7, with 7 bases identical to TRBD2. This TCR derives from a man between 18 and 35 years old in good health. Some clones in this sample may be carry-over from other donors' samples. The sample was naive CD4+ T cells from PBMCs. Indicated subset: CD45RA+ positively selected. CDR3 sequence reads: CASSSTSGVADEQYF. CDR3 sequence (DNA): TGTGCCAGCAGTTCGACCAGCGGGGTGGCGGACGAGCAGTACTTC.